This T cell receptor beta chain was recovered during a study of cytomegalovirus exposure and HLA in healthy donors. Study results and caveats: What a later analysis showed was that several of the most significant clusters appeared linked to common viral pathogens. Versus the approximately 700-donor mean, an Asian-associated ancestry cluster reportedly showed fewer N-insertions in a later analysis.

This PCR relied on a set of 60 Vbeta primers and 13 Jbeta primers. Clones were sequenced by immunoSEQ multiplex PCR, and TCRdb holds only the in-frame ones, with some missing. The sample includes about 100,000 clones, 60% to 85% seen only once; the top ten take roughly 10%. The J segment lost 1 base and the V segment lost 0 bases, leaving 11 bases of the junction unmatched. This CDR3 comprises 18 residues. CDR1 is SGHRS, CDR2 YFSETQ, per germline. While unrecorded immune exposures were likely, the donors were nominally healthy when sampled. As for this clone: Its matching antigen is unknown.

The sequence came from a man between 45 and 60 years old in good health and CMV-seronegative. The chain employs TRBV5-1 and TRBJ1-1; 8 nucleotides align to TRBD1. Input material: PBMCs. This CDR3 reads CASSLGVGQGRGNTEAFF. CDR3 bases: TGCGCCAGCAGCTTGGGGGTAGGACAGGGACGGGGGAACACTGAAGCTTTCTTT.